This TCR beta chain was recorded in a study of T cell responses to AZD1222 COVID-19 vaccine. The assay was immunoSEQ multiplex PCR, and TCRdb's table has in-frame clones only and misses some. The data contain 95,000 to 100,000 clones, approximately 91% of them singletons. Germline CDR1 reads SNHLY; CDR2 reads FYNNEI. Trimming removed 6 bases at V and 1 base at J, with 8 bases between. CDR3 length equals 13 residues. This specimen was peripheral blood, taken 28 days after the second AZD1222 dose. This receptor was taken from an adult who received the AZD1222 COVID-19 vaccine. V gene TRBV2 combines with J gene TRBJ2-3, with D tentatively TRBD1 (6 bases). CDR3 residues: CASRRQGTDTQYF. The CDR3 bases are TGTGCCAGCAGGAGACAGGGCACAGATACGCAGTATTTT.